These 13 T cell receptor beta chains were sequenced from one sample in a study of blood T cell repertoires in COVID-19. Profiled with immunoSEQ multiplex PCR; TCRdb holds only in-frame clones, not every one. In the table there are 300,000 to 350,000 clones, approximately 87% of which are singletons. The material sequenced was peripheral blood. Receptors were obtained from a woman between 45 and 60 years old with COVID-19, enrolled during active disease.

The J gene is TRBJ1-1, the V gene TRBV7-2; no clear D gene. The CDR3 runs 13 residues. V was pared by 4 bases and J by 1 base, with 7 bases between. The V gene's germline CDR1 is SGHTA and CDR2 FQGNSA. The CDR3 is CASSYSRNTEAFF. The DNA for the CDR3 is TGTGCCAGCAGCTACAGTCGGAACACTGAAGCTTTCTTT.

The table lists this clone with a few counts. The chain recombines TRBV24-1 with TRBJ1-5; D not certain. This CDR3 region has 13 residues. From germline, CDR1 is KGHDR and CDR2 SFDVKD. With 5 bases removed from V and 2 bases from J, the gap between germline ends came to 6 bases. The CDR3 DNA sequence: TGTGCCACCAGTGGCGGGGGCAATCAGCCCCAGCATTTT. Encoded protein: CATSGGGNQPQHF.

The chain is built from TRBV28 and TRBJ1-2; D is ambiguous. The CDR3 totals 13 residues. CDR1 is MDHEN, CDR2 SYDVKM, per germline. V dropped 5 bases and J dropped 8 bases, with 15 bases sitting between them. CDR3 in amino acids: CASSVTSLRGYTF. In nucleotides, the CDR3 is TGTGCCAGCAGTGTCACAAGTCTGCGGGGCTACACCTTC.

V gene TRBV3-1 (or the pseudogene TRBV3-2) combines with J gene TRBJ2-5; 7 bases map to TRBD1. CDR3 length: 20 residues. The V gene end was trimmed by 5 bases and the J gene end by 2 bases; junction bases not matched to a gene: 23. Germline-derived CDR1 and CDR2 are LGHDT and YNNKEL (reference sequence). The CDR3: CASSEKSFNSKLRGQETQYF. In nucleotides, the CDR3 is TGTGCCAGCAGCGAAAAATCCTTCAATTCCAAACTCAGGGGGCAAGAGACCCAGTACTTC.

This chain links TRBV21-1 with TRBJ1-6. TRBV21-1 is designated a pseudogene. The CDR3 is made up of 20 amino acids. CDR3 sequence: CASSKDWRARHPTDNSPLHF. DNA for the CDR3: TGTGCCAGCAGCAAAGATTGGAGGGCCAGACACCCCACCGATAATTCACCCCTCCACTTT.

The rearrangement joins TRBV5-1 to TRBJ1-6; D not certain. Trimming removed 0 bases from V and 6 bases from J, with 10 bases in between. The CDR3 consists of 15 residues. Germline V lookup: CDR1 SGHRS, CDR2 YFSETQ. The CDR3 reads CASSLGVQTNSPLHF. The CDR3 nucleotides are TGCGCCAGCAGCTTGGGCGTACAGACTAATTCACCCCTCCACTTT.

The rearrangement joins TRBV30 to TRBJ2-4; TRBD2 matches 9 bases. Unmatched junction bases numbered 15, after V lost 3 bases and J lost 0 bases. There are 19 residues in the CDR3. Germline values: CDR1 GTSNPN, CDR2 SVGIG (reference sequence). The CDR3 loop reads CAWRPTSGTYNLAKNIQYF. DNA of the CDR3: TGTGCCTGGAGACCGACTAGCGGAACATACAACTTAGCCAAAAACATTCAGTACTTC.

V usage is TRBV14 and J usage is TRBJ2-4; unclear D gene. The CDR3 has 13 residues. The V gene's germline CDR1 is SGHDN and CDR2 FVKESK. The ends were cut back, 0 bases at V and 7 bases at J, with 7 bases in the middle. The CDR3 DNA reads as TGTGCCAGCAGCCAAGATTTGAGGAACATTCAGTACTTC. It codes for CASSQDLRNIQYF.

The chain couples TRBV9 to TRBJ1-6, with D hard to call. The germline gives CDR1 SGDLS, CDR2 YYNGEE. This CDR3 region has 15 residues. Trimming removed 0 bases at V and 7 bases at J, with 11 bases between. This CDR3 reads CASSVEWARNSPLHF. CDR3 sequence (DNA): TGTGCCAGCAGCGTAGAGTGGGCCAGGAATTCACCCCTCCACTTT.

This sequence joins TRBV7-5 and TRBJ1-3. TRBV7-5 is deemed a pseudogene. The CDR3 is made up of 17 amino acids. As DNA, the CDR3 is TGTGTCAGAAGCTTAGGGTTGCGGGGCCCCACTGGAAACACCATATATTTT. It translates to CVRSLGLRGPTGNTIYF.

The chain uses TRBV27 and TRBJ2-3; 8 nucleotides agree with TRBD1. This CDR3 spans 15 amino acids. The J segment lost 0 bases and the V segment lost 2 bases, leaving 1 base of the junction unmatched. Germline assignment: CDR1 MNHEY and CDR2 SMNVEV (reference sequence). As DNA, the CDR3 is TGTGCCAGCAGTTTACAGGGGGCTAGCACAGATACGCAGTATTTT. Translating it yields CASSLQGASTDTQYF.

This CDR3 is CASSLIAGSTDTQYF. The CDR3 DNA reads as TGCGCCAGCAGCCTCATAGCGGGAAGCACAGATACGCAGTATTTT. The V gene is TRBV5-1, the J gene TRBJ2-3; 8 bases agree with TRBD2. This CDR3 is 15 amino acids long. The germline V gene has CDR1 SGHRS and CDR2 YFSETQ. V dropped 4 bases and J dropped 0; count of bases not matched to a gene: 4.

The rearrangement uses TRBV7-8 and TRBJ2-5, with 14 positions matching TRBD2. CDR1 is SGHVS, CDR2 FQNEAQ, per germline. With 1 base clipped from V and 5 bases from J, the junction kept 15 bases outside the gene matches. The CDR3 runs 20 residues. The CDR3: CASSLVGPGLAGEGFETQYF. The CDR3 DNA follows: TGTGCCAGCAGCTTAGTTGGCCCGGGACTAGCGGGAGAGGGGTTCGAGACCCAGTACTTC.